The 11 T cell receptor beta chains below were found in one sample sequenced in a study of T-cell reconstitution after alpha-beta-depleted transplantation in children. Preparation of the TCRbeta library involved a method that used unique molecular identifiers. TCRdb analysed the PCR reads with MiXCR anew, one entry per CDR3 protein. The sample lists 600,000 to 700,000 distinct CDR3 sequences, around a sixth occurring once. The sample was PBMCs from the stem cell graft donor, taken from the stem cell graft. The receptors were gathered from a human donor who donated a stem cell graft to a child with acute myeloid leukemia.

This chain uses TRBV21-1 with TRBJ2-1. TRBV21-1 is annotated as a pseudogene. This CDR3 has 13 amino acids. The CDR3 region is CASSKNETTWGFF. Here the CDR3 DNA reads TGTGCCAGCAGCAAAAATGAGACCACCTGGGGGTTCTTC.

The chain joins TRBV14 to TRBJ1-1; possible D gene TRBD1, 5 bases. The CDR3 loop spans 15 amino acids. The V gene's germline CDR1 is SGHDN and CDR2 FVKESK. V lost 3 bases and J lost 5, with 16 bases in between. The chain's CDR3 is CASSQTYGGGTEAFF. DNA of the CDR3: TGTGCCAGCAGCCAGACCTACGGTGGGGGGACTGAAGCTTTCTTT.

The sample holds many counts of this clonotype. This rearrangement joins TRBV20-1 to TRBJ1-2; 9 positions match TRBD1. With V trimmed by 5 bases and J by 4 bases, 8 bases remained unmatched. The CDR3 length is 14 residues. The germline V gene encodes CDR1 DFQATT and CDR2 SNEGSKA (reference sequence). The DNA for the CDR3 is TGCAGTGCTTCACAGGGGGCGGGGTTCTATGGCTACACCTTC. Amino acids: CSASQGAGFYGYTF.

The CDR3 DNA follows: TGTGCCAGCAGCCTGACAGGAGAAAGGGAAGCTTTCTTT. Amino acid sequence: CASSLTGEREAFF. The V call is TRBV7-9, the J call TRBJ1-1, with D perhaps matching TRBD1 (6 bases). The CDR3 totals 13 residues. V was trimmed by 5 bases and J by 8 bases, leaving 15 bases between them. Germline V lookup: CDR1 SEHNR, CDR2 FQNEAQ (reference sequence).

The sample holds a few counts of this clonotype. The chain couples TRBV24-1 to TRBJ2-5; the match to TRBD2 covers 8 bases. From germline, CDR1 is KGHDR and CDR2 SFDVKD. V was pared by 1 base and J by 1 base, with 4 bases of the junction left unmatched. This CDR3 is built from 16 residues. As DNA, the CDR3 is TGTGCCACCAGTGATTTTAGCGGGGAGCCCCAAGAGACCCAGTACTTC. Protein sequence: CATSDFSGEPQETQYF.

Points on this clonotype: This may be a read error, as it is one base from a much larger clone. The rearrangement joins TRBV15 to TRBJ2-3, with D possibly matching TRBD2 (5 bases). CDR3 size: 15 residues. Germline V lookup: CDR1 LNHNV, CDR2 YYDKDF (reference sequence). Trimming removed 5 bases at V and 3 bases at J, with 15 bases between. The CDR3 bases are TGTGCCACCAGCCTTATGGACTCGGCAACAGATACGCAGTATTTT. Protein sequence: CATSLMDSATDTQYF.

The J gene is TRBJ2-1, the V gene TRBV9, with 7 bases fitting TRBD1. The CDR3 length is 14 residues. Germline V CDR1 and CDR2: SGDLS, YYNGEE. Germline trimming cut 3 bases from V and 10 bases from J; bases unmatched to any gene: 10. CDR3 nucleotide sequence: TGTGCCAGCAGCGCCCGGACAGGCCGGAAGGAGCAGTTCTTC. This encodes CASSARTGRKEQFF.

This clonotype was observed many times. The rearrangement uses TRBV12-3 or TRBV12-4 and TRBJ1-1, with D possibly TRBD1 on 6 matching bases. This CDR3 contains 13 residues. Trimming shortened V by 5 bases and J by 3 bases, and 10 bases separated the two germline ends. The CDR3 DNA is TGTGCCAGCAGTCCTGCAGGGGACACTGAAGCTTTCTTT. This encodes CASSPAGDTEAFF.

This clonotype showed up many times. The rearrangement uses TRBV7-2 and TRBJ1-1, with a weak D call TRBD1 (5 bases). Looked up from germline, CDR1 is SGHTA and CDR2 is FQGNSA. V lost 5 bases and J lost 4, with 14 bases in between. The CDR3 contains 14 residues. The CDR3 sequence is CASSPGTVLTEAFF. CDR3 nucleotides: TGTGCCAGCAGCCCTGGGACGGTCCTCACTGAAGCTTTCTTT.

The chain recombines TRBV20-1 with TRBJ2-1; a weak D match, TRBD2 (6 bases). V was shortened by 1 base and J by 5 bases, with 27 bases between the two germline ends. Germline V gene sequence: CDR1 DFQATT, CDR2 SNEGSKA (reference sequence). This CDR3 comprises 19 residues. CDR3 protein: CSARGVGRGGGVWNNEQFF. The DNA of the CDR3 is TGCAGTGCTAGAGGCGTAGGGCGTGGCGGCGGGGTATGGAACAATGAGCAGTTCTTC.

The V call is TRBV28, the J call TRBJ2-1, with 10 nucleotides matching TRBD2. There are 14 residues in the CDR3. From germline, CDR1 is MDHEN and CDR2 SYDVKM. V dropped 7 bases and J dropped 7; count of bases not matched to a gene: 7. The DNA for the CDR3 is TGTGCCAGCACTCGAGCGGGGGGGAGGAATGAGCAGTTCTTC. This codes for CASTRAGGRNEQFF.